This is a list of T cell receptor beta chains from one sample in a study of CD8 T cells in ankylosing spondylitis. TCRdb recomputed calls from the 5' RACE reads with MiXCR, one row per CDR3 protein. The table has approximately 440,000 distinct CDR3 sequences, roughly 17% seen once. The material sequenced was blood, either unsorted or a sorted T cell fraction (not recorded which). These receptor sequences come from a male donor with ankylosing spondylitis. Both conserved end residues are part of each CDR3. Each record gives: CDR3 length, J gene, clone size, D gene, V gene, CDR3 DNA, CDR3 protein. The D gene is left open where the match is weak. The size of a clone is reported for some rows only, either as once, few or many, or as a class for expanded clones.

>15|TRBJ2-7|.|TRBD1|TRBV7-2
TGTGCCAGCAGCCGCGGACAGGGGGTTTCCTACGAGCAGTACTTC
CASSRGQGVSYEQYF
>14|TRBJ2-5|.|TRBD2|TRBV12-3/TRBV12-4
TGTGCCAGCAGGCAAACTAGCGGGCGGGAGACCCAGTACTTC
CASRQTSGRETQYF
>14|TRBJ2-7|many|.|TRBV20-1
TGCAGTGCTACGGACAGCCCAGGACACTACGAGCAGTACTTC
CSATDSPGHYEQYF
>14|TRBJ2-7|few|.|TRBV5-1
TGCGCCAGCAGCTTGGCGGTCACCTCCTACGAGCAGTACTTC
CASSLAVTSYEQYF
>17|TRBJ1-5|many|TRBD1|TRBV4-2
TGTGCCAGCAGCCAAGAGTTTACAGGGGGCTTCAATCAGCCCCAGCATTTT
CASSQEFTGGFNQPQHF
>13|TRBJ2-3|many|.|TRBV4-3
TGCGCCAGCAGTCTATATAGCACAGATACGCAGTATTTT
CASSLYSTDTQYF
>14|TRBJ2-1|few|TRBD1|TRBV2
TGTGCCAGCAGTGGGGGACAGGGGTACAATGAGCAGTTCTTC
CASSGGQGYNEQFF
>17|TRBJ2-2|few|.|TRBV5-6
TGTGCCAGCAGCTTAGGCGGTCCAGCGGTGAACACCGGGGAGCTGTTTTTT
CASSLGGPAVNTGELFF
>14|TRBJ2-1|few|TRBD2|TRBV6-5
TGTGCCAGCAGTTACCCGGGACTAGTCAATGAGCAGTTCTTC
CASSYPGLVNEQFF
>15|TRBJ2-1|.|TRBD2|TRBV20-1
TGCAGTGCTAGGGGACTAGCGGGAGTAGGCGATGAGCAGTTCTTC
CSARGLAGVGDEQFF
>15|TRBJ2-2|.|.|TRBV20-1
TGCAGTGCTAGAGTCGGGACACCGAACACCGGGGAGCTGTTTTTT
CSARVGTPNTGELFF
>14|TRBJ1-4|.|.|TRBV6-2/TRBV6-3
TGTGCCAGCTCCGACCCGGGACACAATGAAAAACTGTTTTTT
CASSDPGHNEKLFF